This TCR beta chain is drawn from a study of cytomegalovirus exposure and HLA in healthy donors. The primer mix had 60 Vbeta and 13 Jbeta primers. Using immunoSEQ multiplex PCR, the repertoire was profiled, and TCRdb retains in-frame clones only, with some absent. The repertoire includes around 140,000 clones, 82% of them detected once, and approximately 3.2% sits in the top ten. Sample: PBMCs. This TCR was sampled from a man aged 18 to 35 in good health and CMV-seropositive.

The DNA of the CDR3 is TGTGCCAGCTCACCAGACAGGGAAGCTAACTATGGCTACACCTTC. It is translated as CASSPDREANYGYTF. This sequence joins TRBV18 and TRBJ1-2; 7 bases are shared with TRBD1. There are 15 residues in the CDR3. CDR1 and CDR2 (germline): KGHSH, LQKENI. V was clipped by 2 bases and J by 0 bases; unmatched bases: 3. Using reference TRBV18 and TRBJ1-2 for the parts outside the CDR3, the full variable domain is NAGVMQNPRHLVRRRGQEARLRCSPMKGHSHVYWYRQLPEEGLKFMVYLQKENIIDESGMPKERFSAEFPKEGPSILRIQQVVRGDSAAYFCASSPDREANYGYTFGSGTRLTVV.